This T cell receptor (beta chain) was found in a study of T cell responses to AZD1222 COVID-19 vaccine. Germline loops: CDR1 SNHLY, CDR2 FYNNEI. The J segment lost 8 bases and the V segment lost 4 bases, leaving 6 bases of the junction unmatched. The CDR3 contains 14 residues. TCRdb's copy holds only in-frame clones and misses some; the assay was immunoSEQ multiplex PCR. The table records around 150,000 clones, less than 95% of them present only once. This clone was recorded once. The antigen is undetermined. Study observations and caveats: Vaccine-associated CD4 TCRs spanned spike, dominant at 160-218 and 743-854. Baseline seropositivity characterized only 5 or 6 AZD1222 recipients. Donors were chiefly white British, with a greater number of females, and clonal diversity was perhaps underestimated. After the peak T cell response, and only then, were repertoires sampled.

The chain has TRBV2 and TRBJ2-2; TRBD1 aligns across 8 bases. The sample here was peripheral blood, taken 28 days after the second dose of the MenACWY control vaccine. This TCR came from an adult who received the MenACWY meningococcal vaccine as a control. The CDR3 DNA reads as TGTGCCAGCAGTGTAGGACAGGGTTATGGGGAGCTGTTTTTT. Translation gives CASSVGQGYGELFF.